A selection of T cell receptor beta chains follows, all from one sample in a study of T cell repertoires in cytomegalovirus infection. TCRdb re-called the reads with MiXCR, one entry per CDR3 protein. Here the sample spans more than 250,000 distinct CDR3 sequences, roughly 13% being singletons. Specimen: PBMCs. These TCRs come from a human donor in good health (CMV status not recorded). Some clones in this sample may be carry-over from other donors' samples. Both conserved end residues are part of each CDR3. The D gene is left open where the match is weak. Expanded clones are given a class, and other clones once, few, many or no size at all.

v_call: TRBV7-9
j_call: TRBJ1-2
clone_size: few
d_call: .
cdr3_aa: CASSLLEEANYGYTF
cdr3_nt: TGTGCCAGCAGCTTACTCGAGGAAGCTAACTATGGCTACACCTTC

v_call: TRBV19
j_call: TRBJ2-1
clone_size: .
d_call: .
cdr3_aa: CASSIVGRVGGEQFF
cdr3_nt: TGTGCCAGTAGTATAGTTGGCAGGGTGGGCGGTGAGCAGTTCTTC

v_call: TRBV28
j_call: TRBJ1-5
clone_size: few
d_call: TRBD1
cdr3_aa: CATKLHGQGGPNQPQHF
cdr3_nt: TGTGCCACCAAGTTGCATGGACAGGGGGGGCCTAATCAGCCCCAGCATTTT

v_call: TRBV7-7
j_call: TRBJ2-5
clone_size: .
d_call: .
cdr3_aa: CASSLTRLGQETQYF
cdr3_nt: TGTGCTAGCAGCCTGACGAGACTGGGACAAGAGACCCAGTACTTC

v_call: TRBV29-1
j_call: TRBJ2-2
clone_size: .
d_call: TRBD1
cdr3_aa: CSALTGAGTGELFF
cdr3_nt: TGCAGCGCTTTGACAGGGGCGGGCACCGGGGAGCTGTTTTTT

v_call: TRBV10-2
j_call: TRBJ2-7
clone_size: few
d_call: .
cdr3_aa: CASRASPYEQYF
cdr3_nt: TGCGCCAGCAGGGCCTCCCCCTACGAGCAGTACTTC

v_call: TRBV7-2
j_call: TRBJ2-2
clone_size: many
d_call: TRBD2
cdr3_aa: CASSLSGRVRGGELFF
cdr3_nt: TGTGCCAGCAGCTTAAGCGGGAGAGTACGCGGCGGGGAGCTGTTTTTT

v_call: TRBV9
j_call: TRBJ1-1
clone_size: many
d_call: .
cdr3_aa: CASSVDTEAFF
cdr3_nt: TGTGCCAGCAGCGTAGACACTGAAGCTTTCTTT

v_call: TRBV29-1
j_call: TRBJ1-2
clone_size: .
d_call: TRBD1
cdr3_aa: CSGGTGYGYTF
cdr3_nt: TGCAGCGGGGGGACAGGGTATGGCTACACCTTC

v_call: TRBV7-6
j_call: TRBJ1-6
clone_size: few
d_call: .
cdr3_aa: CASSQVGRTNSPLHF
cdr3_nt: TGTGCCAGCAGCCAAGTTGGACGGACTAATTCACCCCTCCACTTT

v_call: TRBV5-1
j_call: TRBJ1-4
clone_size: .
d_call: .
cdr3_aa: CASSLGLYGYNEKLFF
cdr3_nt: TGCGCCAGCAGCTTGGGCCTCTACGGCTATAATGAAAAACTGTTTTTT

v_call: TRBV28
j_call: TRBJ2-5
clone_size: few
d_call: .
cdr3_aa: CASSLSDGRGGETQYF
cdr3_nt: TGTGCCAGCAGTTTATCTGACGGGAGAGGTGGTGAGACCCAGTACTTC

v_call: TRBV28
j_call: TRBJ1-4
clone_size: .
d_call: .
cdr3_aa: CPSRTNPNEKLFF
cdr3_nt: TGTCCCAGCAGGACCAATCCTAATGAAAAACTGTTTTTT

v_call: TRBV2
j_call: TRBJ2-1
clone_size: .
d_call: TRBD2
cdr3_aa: CASSEEGWRGGNNEQFF
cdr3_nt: TGTGCCAGCAGTGAAGAAGGGTGGCGGGGGGGTAACAATGAGCAGTTCTTC

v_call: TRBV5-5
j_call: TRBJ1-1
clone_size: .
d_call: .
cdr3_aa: CASSLEILGRTEAFF
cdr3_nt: TGTGCCAGCAGCTTGGAAATTCTGGGACGCACTGAAGCTTTCTTT

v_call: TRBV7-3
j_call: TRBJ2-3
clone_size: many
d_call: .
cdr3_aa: CASSLSPRDTQYF
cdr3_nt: TGTGCCAGCAGCTTAAGCCCAAGGGATACGCAGTATTTT

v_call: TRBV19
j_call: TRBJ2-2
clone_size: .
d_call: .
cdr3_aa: CASSRTPVEVFF
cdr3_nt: TGTGCCAGTAGTAGGACCCCCGTTGAGGTGTTTTTT

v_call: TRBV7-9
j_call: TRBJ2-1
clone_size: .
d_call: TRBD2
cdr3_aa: CASSVRGVDNEQFF
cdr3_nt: TGTGCCAGCAGCGTTCGGGGGGTCGACAATGAGCAGTTCTTC

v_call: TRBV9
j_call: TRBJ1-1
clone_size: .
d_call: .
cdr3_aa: CASSATESWDTEAFF
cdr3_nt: TGTGCCAGCAGCGCCACAGAAAGCTGGGACACTGAAGCTTTCTTT

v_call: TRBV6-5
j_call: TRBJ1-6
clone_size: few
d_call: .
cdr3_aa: CASSYGNPGSSYNSPLHF
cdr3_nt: TGTGCCAGCAGTTACGGGAATCCAGGGAGCTCCTATAATTCACCCCTCCACTTT

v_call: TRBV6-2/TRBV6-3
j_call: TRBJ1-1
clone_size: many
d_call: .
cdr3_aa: CASSYSITQGDVTEAFF
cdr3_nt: TGTGCCAGCAGTTACTCGATTACGCAGGGAGATGTCACTGAAGCTTTCTTT

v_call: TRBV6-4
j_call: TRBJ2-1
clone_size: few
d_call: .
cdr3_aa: CASSEDGGTYNEQFF
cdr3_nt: TGTGCCAGCAGTGAAGACGGGGGAACCTACAATGAGCAGTTCTTC

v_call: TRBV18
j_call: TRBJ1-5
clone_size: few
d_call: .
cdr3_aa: CASSPRGGWTHQPQHF
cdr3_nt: TGTGCCAGCTCACCGAGGGGAGGGTGGACTCATCAGCCCCAGCATTTT

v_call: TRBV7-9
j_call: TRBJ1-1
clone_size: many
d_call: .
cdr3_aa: CASSLTGMNTEAFF
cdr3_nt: TGTGCCAGCAGCCTCACAGGGATGAACACTGAAGCTTTCTTT

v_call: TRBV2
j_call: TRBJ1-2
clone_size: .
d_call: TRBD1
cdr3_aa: CASSEQGPRGYTF
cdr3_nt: TGTGCCAGCAGCGAACAGGGGCCCCGGGGCTACACCTTC

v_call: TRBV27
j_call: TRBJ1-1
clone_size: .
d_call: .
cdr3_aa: CASSFLDPFEAFF
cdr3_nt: TGTGCCAGCAGTTTTTTGGACCCGTTTGAAGCTTTCTTT

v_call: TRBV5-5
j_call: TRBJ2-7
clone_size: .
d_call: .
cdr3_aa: CASSLQPSPWEQYF
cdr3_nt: TGTGCCAGCAGCTTGCAACCGTCGCCGTGGGAGCAGTACTTC

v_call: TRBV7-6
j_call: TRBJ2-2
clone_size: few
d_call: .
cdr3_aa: CASSLKDIGELFF
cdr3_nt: TGTGCCAGCAGCCTCAAGGATATCGGGGAGCTGTTTTTT

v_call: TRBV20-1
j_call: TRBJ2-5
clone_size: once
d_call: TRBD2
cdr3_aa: CSASPLAGGAQETQYF
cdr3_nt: TGCAGTGCTAGTCCCCTTGCGGGAGGCGCCCAAGAGACCCAGTACTTC

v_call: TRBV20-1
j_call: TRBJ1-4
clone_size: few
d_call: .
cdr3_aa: CSARGDEKLFF
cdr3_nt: TGCAGTGCTAGGGGGGATGAAAAACTGTTTTTT

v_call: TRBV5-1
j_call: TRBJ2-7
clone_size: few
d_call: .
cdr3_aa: CASSTYRESSYEQYF
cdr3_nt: TGCGCCAGCAGCACCTACAGGGAGAGCTCCTACGAGCAGTACTTC

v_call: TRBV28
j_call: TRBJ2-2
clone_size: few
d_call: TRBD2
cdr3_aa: CASSQITPSGGRTGELFF
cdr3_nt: TGTGCCAGCAGTCAAATCACCCCATCCGGGGGGAGGACCGGGGAGCTGTTTTTT

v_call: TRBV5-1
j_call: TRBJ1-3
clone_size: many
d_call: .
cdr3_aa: CASRVAPGAGNTIYF
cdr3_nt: TGCGCCAGCAGAGTAGCCCCGGGGGCTGGAAACACCATATATTTT

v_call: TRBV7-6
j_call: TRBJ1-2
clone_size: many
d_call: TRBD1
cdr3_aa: CASSDEQGAYGYTF
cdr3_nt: TGTGCCAGCAGCGATGAGCAGGGGGCGTATGGCTACACCTTC

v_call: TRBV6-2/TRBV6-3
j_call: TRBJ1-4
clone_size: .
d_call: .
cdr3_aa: CASSQEGTRNEKLFF
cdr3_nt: TGTGCCAGCAGCCAAGAGGGGACAAGGAATGAAAAACTGTTTTTT

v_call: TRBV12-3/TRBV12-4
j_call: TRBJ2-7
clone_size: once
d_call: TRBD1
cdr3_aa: CASRRSGQGGYEQYF
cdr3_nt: TGTGCCAGCAGACGATCGGGACAGGGAGGCTACGAGCAGTACTTC

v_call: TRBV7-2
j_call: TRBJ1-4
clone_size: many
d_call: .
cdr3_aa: CASSLSDEEKLFF
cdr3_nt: TGTGCCAGCAGCCTCTCCGATGAAGAAAAACTGTTTTTT

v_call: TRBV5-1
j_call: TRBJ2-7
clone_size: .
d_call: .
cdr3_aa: CASSLEGKYEQYF
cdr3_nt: TGCGCCAGCAGCTTGGAGGGGAAATACGAGCAGTACTTC

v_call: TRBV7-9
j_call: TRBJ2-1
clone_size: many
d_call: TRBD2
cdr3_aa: CASRVGIAGENNEQFF
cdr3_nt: TGTGCCAGCAGGGTAGGAATAGCGGGAGAGAACAATGAGCAGTTCTTC

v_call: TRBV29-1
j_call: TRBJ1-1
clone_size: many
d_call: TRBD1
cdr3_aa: CSAPTGANTEAFF
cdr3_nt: TGCAGCGCCCCGACAGGGGCGAACACTGAAGCTTTCTTT

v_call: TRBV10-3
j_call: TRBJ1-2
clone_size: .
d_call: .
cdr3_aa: CAISEALRLTSYGYTF
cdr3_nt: TGTGCCATCAGTGAAGCTTTACGGCTCACCTCCTATGGCTACACCTTC

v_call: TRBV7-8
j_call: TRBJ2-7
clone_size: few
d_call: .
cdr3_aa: CASSLAGGLGDLAYEQYF
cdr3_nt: TGTGCCAGCAGCTTAGCGGGGGGTCTCGGGGACCTTGCCTACGAGCAGTACTTC

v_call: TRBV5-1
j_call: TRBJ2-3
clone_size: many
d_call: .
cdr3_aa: CASSYYRITDTQYF
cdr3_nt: TGCGCCAGCAGTTATTACAGAATCACAGATACGCAGTATTTT

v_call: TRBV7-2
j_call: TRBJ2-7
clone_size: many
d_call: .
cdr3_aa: CASSLGRGGGYEQYF
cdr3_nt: TGTGCCAGCAGCTTAGGGCGGGGAGGTGGCTACGAGCAGTACTTC

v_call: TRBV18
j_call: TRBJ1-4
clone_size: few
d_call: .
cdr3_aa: CASSPSPRGGTNEKLFF
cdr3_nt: TGTGCCAGCTCACCGAGTCCCCGCGGAGGGACGAATGAAAAACTGTTTTTT

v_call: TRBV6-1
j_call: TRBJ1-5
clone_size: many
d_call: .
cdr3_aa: CASSEAQRGQPQHF
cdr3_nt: TGTGCCAGCAGTGAAGCGCAAAGGGGTCAGCCCCAGCATTTT

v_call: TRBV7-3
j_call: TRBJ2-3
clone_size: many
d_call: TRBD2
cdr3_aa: CASRDYLSGGDTQYF
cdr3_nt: TGTGCCAGCCGGGACTACCTAAGCGGAGGCGATACGCAGTATTTT

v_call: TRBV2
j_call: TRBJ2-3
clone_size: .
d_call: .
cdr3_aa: CASSVGADTQYF
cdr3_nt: TGTGCCAGCAGTGTGGGGGCAGATACGCAGTATTTT

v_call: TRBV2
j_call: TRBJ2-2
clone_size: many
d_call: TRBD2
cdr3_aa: CASAGLAMNTGELFF
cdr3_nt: TGTGCCAGCGCGGGACTAGCCATGAACACCGGGGAGCTGTTTTTT